Below are 17 T cell receptor beta chains sequenced from a single sample in a study of Ad26.COV2.S vaccination and SARS-CoV-2 variants. The method was immunoSEQ multiplex PCR; TCRdb's version includes in-frame clones alone and lacks a portion of them. This table holds 180,000 or so clones, roughly 87% found once. Sequences were derived from peripheral blood, sampled after recovery from COVID-19. The receptors derive from a human donor who had recovered from COVID-19.

This clone was picked up a small number of times. V and J are TRBV7-8 and TRBJ2-7; 7 positions match TRBD2. From germline, CDR1 is SGHVS and CDR2 FQNEAQ. This CDR3 region has 14 residues. V trimming: 2 bases; J trimming: 5 bases; junction bases outside the gene matches: 6. The CDR3, as DNA: TGTGCCAGCAGCTTATACAGCGGGGCGAACGAGCAGTACTTC. Translation: CASSLYSGANEQYF.

The V and J genes are TRBV7-8 and TRBJ2-5; no reliable D call. Trimming removed 2 bases at V and 13 bases at J, with 17 bases between. CDR3 length: 13 residues. The germline gives CDR1 SGHVS, CDR2 FQNEAQ. CDR3 in amino acids: CASSLRTESIWYF. DNA for the CDR3: TGTGCCAGCAGCTTAAGGACCGAGTCGATATGGTACTTC.

The chain has TRBV18 and TRBJ2-5; D may be TRBD2 (5 bases). Germline V CDR1 and CDR2: KGHSH, LQKENI. The CDR3 consists of 13 residues. Trimming pared 1 base from V and 5 bases from J, leaving 8 bases between. The CDR3 DNA reads as TGTGCCAGCTCACCACGGGAGAGGGAGACCCAGTACTTC. Encoded protein: CASSPRERETQYF.

CDR3 in DNA: TGTGCCAGCAAGCGGACTAGCGGGGGTTACGAGCAGTACTTC. It codes for CASKRTSGGYEQYF. The chain recombines TRBV19 with TRBJ2-7; 13 bases are shared with TRBD2. V gave up 9 bases and J gave up 4 bases; unmatched junction bases: 6. CDR1 is LNHDA and CDR2 is SQIVND in the germline V gene (reference sequence). The CDR3 sequence is 14 residues long. The full variable domain, rest sourced from reference TRBV19 and TRBJ2-7, is DGGITQSPKYLFRKEGQNVTLSCEQNLNHDAMYWYRQDPGQGLRLIYYSQIVNDFQKGDIAEGYSVSREKKESFPLTVTSAQKNPTAFYLCASKRTSGGYEQYFGPGTRLTVT.

Concerning this clone itself: Other nucleotide sequences in the sample specify the same CDR3. The chain joins TRBV9 to TRBJ2-3; the D call may be TRBD1 or TRBD2 (6 bases each). Germline V gene data show CDR1 as SGDLS and CDR2 as YYNGEE. This CDR3 comprises 15 residues. V lost 1 base to trimming and J lost 0 bases, with 9 bases between them. CDR3 sequence (DNA): TGTGCCAGCAGCGTAACAGGGACTAGCACAGATACGCAGTATTTT. It codes for CASSVTGTSTDTQYF.

The chain employs TRBV7-9 and TRBJ2-7; D is unresolved. This CDR3 is built from 14 residues. The V and J ends lost 0 bases and 2 bases respectively, with 8 bases between them. CDR1 is SEHNR, CDR2 FQNEAQ, per germline (reference sequence). The CDR3 coding sequence is TGTGCCAGCAGCTTAGCGGACCGTCCCTACGAGCAGTACTTC. Amino acids: CASSLADRPYEQYF.

The gene calls are TRBV30 and TRBJ1-6; maybe TRBD1 (6 bases). The CDR3 has 15 residues. Germline CDR1 GTSNPN, CDR2 SVGIG (reference sequence). The V end was cut by 8 bases, the J end by 4 bases, with 18 bases between. In DNA, the CDR3 is TGTGCCGGGGGGCCGGTGGACCTTTATAATTCACCCCTCCACTTT. It translates to CAGGPVDLYNSPLHF.

CDR3 region: CASSSPTLREQYF. CDR3 nucleotides: TGCGCCAGCAGCTCCCCAACGCTCCGCGAGCAGTACTTC. The gene calls are TRBV5-1 and TRBJ2-7; D not certain. The CDR3 has 13 amino acids. The germline V gene encodes CDR1 SGHRS and CDR2 YFSETQ. V lost 3 bases and J 6 bases, leaving 13 bases between the germline ends.

The chain couples TRBV24-1 to TRBJ1-4; perhaps TRBD1 as D (5 bases). V was clipped by 4 bases and J by 0 bases, with 8 bases between them. This CDR3 is built from 15 residues. The V gene's germline CDR1 is KGHDR and CDR2 SFDVKD. CDR3 sequence: CATSDRDATNEKLFF. CDR3 in DNA: TGTGCCACCAGTGACAGGGATGCAACTAATGAAAAACTGTTTTTT.

This sequence joins TRBV7-9 and TRBJ2-3, with no clear D. CDR3 size: 14 residues. The V gene's germline CDR1 is SEHNR and CDR2 FQNEAQ (reference sequence). Trimming left V 1 base short and J 6 bases short, with 11 bases between. The CDR3 sequence is CASSLGPNEDTQYF. In DNA form, the CDR3 reads TGTGCCAGCAGCTTAGGCCCGAATGAGGATACGCAGTATTTT.

The CDR3 reads CASSVGITGGYEAFF. The CDR3 nucleotides are TGTGCCAGCAGTGTAGGGATCACAGGGGGGTATGAAGCTTTCTTT. This chain joins TRBV25-1 and TRBJ1-1, with TRBD1 identical over 8 bases. CDR1 MGHDK and CDR2 SYGVNS come from the germline V gene. The trim removed 4 bases at V and 7 bases at J, leaving 11 bases unmatched. This CDR3 is built from 15 residues.

The chain recombines TRBV12-2 with TRBJ2-7; the DNA was not compared with TRBD2, the D call given in the table. TRBV12-2 is recorded as a pseudogene. This CDR3 spans 17 amino acids. CDR3 region: CASRLASGLAVSYEQYF. The CDR3 DNA is TGTGCAAGTCGCTTAGCCTCCGGACTAGCGGTCTCCTACGAGCAGTACTTC.

This clone was found once. This chain joins TRBV7-6 and TRBJ2-1, with unresolved D. This CDR3 contains 13 residues. Germline CDR1 and CDR2: SGHVS and FNYEAQ. Trimming removed 4 bases at V and 5 bases at J, with 9 bases between. The CDR3 region is CASSSGRNNEQFF. CDR3 bases: TGTGCCAGCAGCTCCGGACGGAACAATGAGCAGTTCTTC. Full variable domain (remainder filled in from reference TRBV7-6 and TRBJ2-1): GAGVSQSPRYKVTKRGQDVALRCDPISGHVSLYWYRQALGQGPEFLTYFNYEAQQDKSGLPNDRFSAERPEGSISTLTIQRTEQRDSAMYRCASSSGRNNEQFFGPGTRLTVL.

V is TRBV9 and J is TRBJ2-1; 13 positions agree with TRBD2. The CDR3 has 15 residues. Germline loops: CDR1 SGDLS, CDR2 YYNGEE. V lost 4 bases to trimming and J lost 7 bases; unmatched junction nucleotides: 5. CDR3 coding DNA: TGTGCCAGCAGCTCTACTAGCGGGGGGGCGAATGAGCAGTTCTTC. As protein: CASSSTSGGANEQFF.

This clone has a single count. The rearrangement links TRBV11-3 to TRBJ2-1, with 8 bases fitting TRBD2. From germline, CDR1 is SGHNT and CDR2 YENEEA. The CDR3 contains 17 residues. V was clipped by 5 bases and J by 0 bases; unmatched bases: 9. For the CDR3, the DNA is TGTGCCAGCAGCCCCCGGGGGGGACCGACCTCCTACAATGAGCAGTTCTTC. This translates into CASSPRGGPTSYNEQFF.

The J gene is TRBJ1-2, the V gene TRBV5-1, with 7 bases lining up with TRBD1. Germline trimming cut 2 bases from V and 6 bases from J; bases unmatched to any gene: 1. The CDR3 covers 12 residues. Germline V gives CDR1 SGHRS, CDR2 YFSETQ. The CDR3 protein is CASSFDRDGYTF. CDR3 nucleotide sequence: TGCGCCAGCAGCTTTGACAGGGATGGCTACACCTTC.

The rearrangement joins TRBV9 to TRBJ2-1; TRBD2 might be the D (6 bases). V was cut by 2 bases and J by 0 bases, with 15 bases left in between. CDR1 is SGDLS, CDR2 YYNGEE, per germline. This CDR3 comprises 17 residues. As DNA, the CDR3 is TGTGCCAGCAGCGTCTTTGATAGCGGCAGCTCCTACAATGAGCAGTTCTTC. Protein: CASSVFDSGSSYNEQFF.